Each of the 2 T cell receptor beta chains below was sequenced from the same sample in a study of cytomegalovirus exposure and HLA in healthy donors. Primers: 60 Vbeta forward and 13 Jbeta reverse. Clones were read by immunoSEQ multiplex PCR, and TCRdb kept only the in-frame ones, dropping some. This sample has roughly 140,000 clones, with roughly 65% found just once. Sequencing was carried out using PBMCs. These receptors all come from a woman in her twenties or thirties in good health and CMV-seronegative.

The chain recombines TRBV27 with TRBJ2-2; D might be TRBD1 (5 bases). V lost 5 bases to trimming and J lost 0 bases, with 16 bases between them. The CDR3 spans 17 residues. CDR1 and CDR2 (germline): MNHEY, SMNVEV (reference sequence). The CDR3 protein is CASSLGQGMPNTGELFF. CDR3 sequence (DNA): TGTGCCAGCAGTCTCGGTCAGGGCATGCCGAACACCGGGGAGCTGTTTTTT.

V is TRBV13 and J is TRBJ2-1; TRBD2 matches at 7 bases. This CDR3 spans 15 amino acids. Germline V gene lookup returns CDR1 PRHDT and CDR2 FYEKMQ (reference sequence). Trimming cost V 7 bases and J 4 bases; bases outside gene matches: 10. CDR3 amino acids: CASTPLRDYYNEQFF. The CDR3 DNA sequence: TGTGCCAGCACCCCGTTAAGGGACTATTACAATGAGCAGTTCTTC.